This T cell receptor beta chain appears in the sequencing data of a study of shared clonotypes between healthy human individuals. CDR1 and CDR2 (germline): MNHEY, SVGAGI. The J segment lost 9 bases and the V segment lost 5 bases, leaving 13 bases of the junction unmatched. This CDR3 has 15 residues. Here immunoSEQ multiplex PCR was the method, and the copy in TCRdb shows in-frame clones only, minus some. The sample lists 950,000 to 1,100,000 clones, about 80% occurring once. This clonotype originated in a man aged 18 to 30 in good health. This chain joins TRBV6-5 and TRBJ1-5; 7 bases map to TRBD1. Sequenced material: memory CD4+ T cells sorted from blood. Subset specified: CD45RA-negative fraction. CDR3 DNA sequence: TGTGCCAGCAGTCCGACAGGGTGGGACGGCAGGCCCCAGCATTTT. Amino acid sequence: CASSPTGWDGRPQHF.